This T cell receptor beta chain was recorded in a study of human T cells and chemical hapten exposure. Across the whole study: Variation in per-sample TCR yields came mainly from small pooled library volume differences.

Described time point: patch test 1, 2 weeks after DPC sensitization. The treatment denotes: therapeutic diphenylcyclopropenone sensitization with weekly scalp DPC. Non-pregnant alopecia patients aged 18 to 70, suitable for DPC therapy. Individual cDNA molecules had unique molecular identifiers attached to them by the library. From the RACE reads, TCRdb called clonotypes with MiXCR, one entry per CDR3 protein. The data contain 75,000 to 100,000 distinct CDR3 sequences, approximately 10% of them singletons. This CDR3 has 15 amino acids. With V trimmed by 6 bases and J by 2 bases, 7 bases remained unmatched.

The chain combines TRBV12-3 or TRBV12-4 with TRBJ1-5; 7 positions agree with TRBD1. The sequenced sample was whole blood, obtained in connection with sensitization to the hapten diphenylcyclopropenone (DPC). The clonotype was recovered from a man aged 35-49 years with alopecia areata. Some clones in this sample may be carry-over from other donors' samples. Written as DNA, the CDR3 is TGTGCCAGCAGAAAAACAGGGGTCGGCAATCAGCCCCAGCATTTT. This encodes CASRKTGVGNQPQHF.